Listed below are T cell receptor beta chains from one sample, sequenced in a study of human T cells and chemical hapten exposure. Each CDR3 protein gets one entry after TCRdb re-called the RACE reads with MiXCR. Of around 120,000 distinct CDR3 sequences listed, roughly 12% were seen once; the top ten hold approximately 3%. This specimen consisted of whole blood, obtained in connection with sensitization to the hapten diphenylcyclopropenone (DPC). The origin of the receptors is a woman aged 18-29 years with alopecia areata. Some clones in this sample may be carry-over from other donors' samples. Both conserved end residues are part of each CDR3. Each record gives: V gene, D gene, clone size, J gene, CDR3 protein, CDR3 DNA. A D gene is named only where the DNA matches it firmly. Part of the rows lack a size; the others show once, few, many or a class for expanded clones.

v_call: TRBV7-9
d_call: NA
clone_size: few
j_call: TRBJ2-7
cdr3_aa: CASSLAGFYEQYF
cdr3_nt: TGTGCCAGCAGCTTAGCGGGATTCTACGAGCAGTACTTC

v_call: TRBV7-6
d_call: NA
clone_size: few
j_call: TRBJ1-3
cdr3_aa: CASSMVSGNTIYF
cdr3_nt: TGTGCCAGCAGCATGGTATCTGGAAACACCATATATTTT

v_call: TRBV5-1
d_call: TRBD1
clone_size: few
j_call: TRBJ2-2
cdr3_aa: CASSSIPRQGAGELFF
cdr3_nt: TGCGCCAGCAGCTCGATACCCCGACAGGGGGCCGGGGAGCTGTTTTTT

v_call: TRBV9
d_call: NA
clone_size: NA
j_call: TRBJ1-2
cdr3_aa: CASSPTQRGAGSVYGYTF
cdr3_nt: TGTGCCAGCAGCCCCACCCAGAGAGGGGCAGGGAGTGTCTATGGCTACACCTTC

v_call: TRBV20-1
d_call: TRBD1
clone_size: many
j_call: TRBJ2-5
cdr3_aa: CSAGSGQENQETQYF
cdr3_nt: TGCAGTGCTGGATCAGGACAGGAAAATCAAGAGACCCAGTACTTC

v_call: TRBV4-3
d_call: TRBD1
clone_size: many
j_call: TRBJ1-1
cdr3_aa: CASSQTGGEAFF
cdr3_nt: TGCGCCAGCAGCCAAACAGGGGGGGAAGCTTTCTTT

v_call: TRBV11-2
d_call: NA
clone_size: many
j_call: TRBJ2-1
cdr3_aa: CASTPSPVRGDEQFF
cdr3_nt: TGTGCCAGCACCCCCTCCCCAGTGCGAGGAGATGAGCAGTTCTTC

v_call: TRBV10-1
d_call: NA
clone_size: NA
j_call: TRBJ2-1
cdr3_aa: CASSPEGDPDHHNEQFF
cdr3_nt: TGCGCCAGCAGTCCTGAAGGAGACCCGGATCATCACAATGAGCAGTTCTTC

v_call: TRBV10-3
d_call: NA
clone_size: NA
j_call: TRBJ2-3
cdr3_aa: CAISEQGFTDTQYF
cdr3_nt: TGTGCCATCAGTGAACAGGGTTTCACAGATACGCAGTATTTT

v_call: TRBV6-2/TRBV6-3
d_call: NA
clone_size: NA
j_call: TRBJ1-5
cdr3_aa: CASRLYGDNQPQHF
cdr3_nt: TGTGCCAGCAGACTTTACGGCGATAATCAGCCCCAGCATTTT

v_call: TRBV7-2
d_call: NA
clone_size: few
j_call: TRBJ2-2
cdr3_aa: CASVKEPLPAGELFF
cdr3_nt: TGTGCCTCTGTCAAGGAGCCCCTGCCGGCCGGGGAGCTGTTTTTT

v_call: TRBV3-1
d_call: NA
clone_size: many
j_call: TRBJ2-7
cdr3_aa: CASSQVKTEQYF
cdr3_nt: TGTGCCAGCAGCCAAGTCAAAACGGAGCAGTACTTC

v_call: TRBV28
d_call: NA
clone_size: few
j_call: TRBJ2-5
cdr3_aa: CASSFSGQPQETQYF
cdr3_nt: TGTGCCAGCAGTTTCTCCGGACAACCACAAGAGACCCAGTACTTC

v_call: TRBV4-3
d_call: NA
clone_size: NA
j_call: TRBJ1-4
cdr3_aa: CASSQAMGATNEKLFF
cdr3_nt: TGCGCCAGCAGCCAAGCCATGGGGGCAACTAATGAAAAACTGTTTTTT

v_call: TRBV7-2
d_call: NA
clone_size: NA
j_call: TRBJ2-7
cdr3_aa: CASSPRTTTYEQYF
cdr3_nt: TGTGCCAGCAGCCCCCGGACTACTACTTACGAGCAGTACTTC

v_call: TRBV2
d_call: TRBD2
clone_size: few
j_call: TRBJ2-3
cdr3_aa: CASRRTSVSTDTQYF
cdr3_nt: TGTGCCAGCAGGAGGACTAGCGTAAGCACAGATACGCAGTATTTT

v_call: TRBV30
d_call: NA
clone_size: few
j_call: TRBJ1-1
cdr3_aa: CAWSGGRILLETEAFF
cdr3_nt: TGTGCCTGGAGTGGTGGCAGGATTCTCCTTGAAACTGAAGCTTTCTTT

v_call: TRBV12-3/TRBV12-4
d_call: NA
clone_size: many
j_call: TRBJ2-7
cdr3_aa: CASGLDGPLDEQYF
cdr3_nt: TGTGCCAGCGGGCTTGATGGCCCCCTCGACGAGCAGTACTTC

v_call: TRBV4-3
d_call: NA
clone_size: many
j_call: TRBJ1-4
cdr3_aa: CASSQLAEGEKLFF
cdr3_nt: TGCGCCAGCAGCCAACTCGCCGAGGGGGAAAAACTGTTTTTT

v_call: TRBV7-2
d_call: NA
clone_size: many
j_call: TRBJ1-1
cdr3_aa: CASSIRGTVFMNTEAFF
cdr3_nt: TGTGCCAGCAGCATTAGGGGCACAGTCTTCATGAACACTGAAGCTTTCTTT

v_call: TRBV4-3
d_call: TRBD2
clone_size: NA
j_call: TRBJ2-7
cdr3_aa: CASSQVAGAGYEQYF
cdr3_nt: TGCGCCAGCAGCCAAGTAGCGGGGGCAGGGTACGAGCAGTACTTC

v_call: TRBV2
d_call: NA
clone_size: NA
j_call: TRBJ2-7
cdr3_aa: CASSSLTQGGRPRPYEQYF
cdr3_nt: TGTGCCAGCAGTAGTTTGACGCAGGGTGGGAGGCCGCGACCCTACGAGCAGTACTTC

v_call: TRBV10-2
d_call: TRBD1
clone_size: NA
j_call: TRBJ2-7
cdr3_aa: CASSPAGGPYEQYF
cdr3_nt: TGCGCCAGCAGTCCGGCAGGGGGCCCCTACGAGCAGTACTTC

v_call: TRBV7-8
d_call: NA
clone_size: few
j_call: TRBJ1-6
cdr3_aa: CASSPGLRGRNNSPLHF
cdr3_nt: TGTGCCAGCAGCCCGGGACTCAGGGGCCGGAATAATTCACCCCTCCACTTT

v_call: TRBV6-5
d_call: TRBD1
clone_size: NA
j_call: TRBJ2-3
cdr3_aa: CASSQTGDRTDTQYF
cdr3_nt: TGTGCCAGCAGCCAAACAGGGGATAGAACAGATACGCAGTATTTT

v_call: TRBV20-1
d_call: TRBD1
clone_size: few
j_call: TRBJ1-3
cdr3_aa: CSARDSTGRSSGNTIYF
cdr3_nt: TGCAGTGCTAGAGATTCGACAGGGCGCTCGTCTGGAAACACCATATATTTT

v_call: TRBV7-6
d_call: NA
clone_size: few
j_call: TRBJ2-1
cdr3_aa: CASSSGTSYNEQFF
cdr3_nt: TGTGCCAGCAGCTCGGGGACTTCCTACAATGAGCAGTTCTTC

v_call: TRBV14
d_call: TRBD1
clone_size: NA
j_call: TRBJ2-3
cdr3_aa: CASSPRRDRGIISTDTQYF
cdr3_nt: TGTGCCAGCAGCCCCCGCCGGGACAGGGGAATTATTAGCACAGATACGCAGTATTTT

v_call: TRBV21-1
d_call: NA
clone_size: few
j_call: TRBJ2-5
cdr3_aa: CASSPSRTSVGETQYF
cdr3_nt: TGTGCCAGCAGCCCCTCAAGAACTAGCGTCGGAGAGACCCAGTACTTC

v_call: TRBV28
d_call: NA
clone_size: few
j_call: TRBJ1-2
cdr3_aa: CASIPPRGQPADYTF
cdr3_nt: TGTGCCAGCATCCCTCCTAGAGGACAGCCCGCTGACTACACCTTC

v_call: TRBV11-2
d_call: TRBD1
clone_size: few
j_call: TRBJ2-7
cdr3_aa: CASSLGTGAEQYF
cdr3_nt: TGTGCCAGCAGCTTAGGGACAGGGGCCGAGCAGTACTTC

v_call: TRBV12-3/TRBV12-4
d_call: TRBD1
clone_size: many
j_call: TRBJ1-2
cdr3_aa: CASSPDRVYGYTF
cdr3_nt: TGTGCCAGCAGCCCAGACAGGGTGTATGGCTACACCTTC

v_call: TRBV5-1
d_call: TRBD1
clone_size: few
j_call: TRBJ1-2
cdr3_aa: CASSLEGQGRGYTF
cdr3_nt: TGCGCCAGCAGCTTGGAGGGACAGGGGCGAGGCTACACCTTC

v_call: TRBV5-4
d_call: TRBD1
clone_size: few
j_call: TRBJ2-7
cdr3_aa: CASSWDSWDEQYF
cdr3_nt: TGTGCCAGCAGCTGGGACAGTTGGGACGAGCAGTACTTC

v_call: TRBV2
d_call: TRBD2
clone_size: few
j_call: TRBJ2-5
cdr3_aa: CASSGLAGVKGETQYF
cdr3_nt: TGTGCCAGCAGCGGACTAGCGGGGGTTAAGGGAGAGACCCAGTACTTC

v_call: TRBV7-6
d_call: NA
clone_size: few
j_call: TRBJ2-7
cdr3_aa: CASSPVAAAQSSYEQYF
cdr3_nt: TGTGCCAGCAGCCCAGTGGCGGCAGCCCAGAGCTCCTACGAGCAGTACTTC

v_call: TRBV6-2/TRBV6-3
d_call: NA
clone_size: few
j_call: TRBJ2-3
cdr3_aa: CASSQIQGADTQYF
cdr3_nt: TGTGCCAGCAGCCAGATACAGGGAGCAGATACGCAGTATTTT

v_call: TRBV20-1
d_call: NA
clone_size: few
j_call: TRBJ2-1
cdr3_aa: CSATSGHSSYNEQFF
cdr3_nt: TGCAGTGCTACCTCGGGTCACTCCTCCTACAATGAGCAGTTCTTC

v_call: TRBV4-3
d_call: NA
clone_size: few
j_call: TRBJ1-5
cdr3_aa: CASSQEMGGNRNQPQHF
cdr3_nt: TGCGCCAGCAGCCAAGAAATGGGTGGCAATCGCAATCAGCCCCAGCATTTT

v_call: TRBV6-1
d_call: TRBD1
clone_size: few
j_call: TRBJ2-7
cdr3_aa: CASLQPRTGSSFPYF
cdr3_nt: TGTGCCAGCCTTCAGCCTAGGACAGGTTCTTCCTTTCCGTACTTC

v_call: TRBV12-5
d_call: NA
clone_size: many
j_call: TRBJ1-1
cdr3_aa: CASVKVPGTEAFF
cdr3_nt: TGTGCTAGTGTCAAGGTTCCAGGGACTGAAGCTTTCTTT

v_call: TRBV19
d_call: NA
clone_size: NA
j_call: TRBJ2-1
cdr3_aa: CARTPSATSNFSYNEQFF
cdr3_nt: TGTGCCAGAACCCCATCCGCAACATCCAATTTCTCCTACAATGAGCAGTTCTTC